Following are 32 T cell receptor beta chains from one sample sequenced in a study of human T cells and chemical hapten exposure. MiXCR was run by TCRdb on the RACE reads, yielding one entry per CDR3 protein. The sample yields about 89,000 distinct CDR3 sequences, 11% seen once. The time point is: pre-sensitization, week 0. Treatment given: therapeutic diphenylcyclopropenone sensitization with weekly scalp DPC. This specimen consisted of whole blood, obtained in connection with sensitization to the hapten diphenylcyclopropenone (DPC). These receptors all stem from a woman aged 60-75 years with alopecia areata. Some clones in this sample may be carry-over from other donors' samples.

This clonotype was found a few times. The chain uses TRBV9 and TRBJ2-7; maybe TRBD2 (6 bases). The CDR3 totals 15 residues. Germline loops: CDR1 SGDLS, CDR2 YYNGEE. V was trimmed by 4 bases and J by 5 bases, leaving 19 bases between them. The CDR3 nucleotides read TGTGCCAGCAGCCCGACGCTGTGGGGGGTGGACGAGCAGTACTTC. It specifies CASSPTLWGVDEQYF.

Ten or more counts support this clonotype. The V call is TRBV20-1, the J call TRBJ2-3, with D perhaps matching TRBD2 (6 bases). The CDR3 contains 14 residues. Germline loops: CDR1 DFQATT, CDR2 SNEGSKA (reference sequence). The V and J ends lost 3 bases and 2 bases respectively, with 12 bases between them. The CDR3 DNA sequence: TGCAGTGCTAGGGGTCGGGGGACCACAGATACGCAGTATTTT. This encodes CSARGRGTTDTQYF.

This clonotype came up many times. The chain couples TRBV20-1 to TRBJ1-4; TRBD1 is a possible D gene (5 bases). Trimming took 3 bases from V and 4 from J, leaving 9 bases between them. Germline CDR1 is DFQATT and CDR2 is SNEGSKA (reference sequence). The CDR3 loop spans 13 amino acids. CDR3 in amino acids: CSARGQHNEKLFF. CDR3 bases: TGCAGTGCTAGGGGGCAGCATAATGAAAAACTGTTTTTT.

This clonotype was counted between two and nine times. The CDR3 DNA is TGTGCCAGCAGTCGGGAATGGGCAGATACGCAGTATTTT. This gives the protein CASSREWADTQYF. V usage is TRBV28 and J usage is TRBJ2-3; maybe TRBD2 (5 bases). CDR1 and CDR2 from the germline V gene are MDHEN and SYDVKM. The V gene lost 5 bases and the J gene lost 4 bases, with 10 bases spanning the gap. The length of the CDR3 is 13 residues.

This clonotype was detected many times. The V and J genes are TRBV5-1 and TRBJ2-7; 8 bases line up with TRBD2. V trimming: 4 bases; J trimming: 5 bases; junction bases outside the gene matches: 8. Germline CDR1 reads SGHRS; CDR2 reads YFSETQ. This CDR3 comprises 14 residues. CDR3 region: CASSRNPGGDEQYF. The DNA for the CDR3 is TGCGCCAGCAGCCGAAACCCGGGAGGGGACGAGCAGTACTTC.

This clonotype was counted many times. The chain employs TRBV20-1 and TRBJ2-3; 7 nucleotides match TRBD1. Unmatched junction bases numbered 3, after V lost 3 bases and J lost 6 bases. The CDR3 runs 12 residues. CDR1 is DFQATT and CDR2 is SNEGSKA in the germline V gene (reference sequence). CDR3 residues: CSARGQSDTQYF. The CDR3 nucleotides are TGCAGTGCTAGGGGACAGTCCGATACGCAGTATTTT.

This clonotype occurred many times. The chain uses TRBV29-1 and TRBJ2-1; 7 bases agree with TRBD2. This CDR3 spans 14 amino acids. In germline, CDR1 is SQVTM, CDR2 ANQGSEA. The CDR3 DNA reads as TGCAGTCAGGGAGGGGAAAGCTCCTACAATGAGCAGTTCTTC. Its protein is CSQGGESSYNEQFF.

This clonotype was found a few times. The chain links TRBV14 to TRBJ2-7; 7 bases line up with TRBD2. This CDR3 is built from 15 residues. Trimming at V came to 0 bases and at J to 1 base, leaving 3 bases not matched to a gene. Germline V gene data show CDR1 as SGHDN and CDR2 as FVKESK. The CDR3, as DNA: TGTGCCAGCAGCCAAGAAGCGGGACTATCCTACGAGCAGTACTTC. Translation: CASSQEAGLSYEQYF. The whole variable domain, remainder taken from reference TRBV14 and TRBJ2-7, is EAGVTQFPSHSVIEKGQTVTLRCDPISGHDNLYWYRRVMGKEIKFLLHFVKESKQDESGMPNNRFLAERTGGTYSTLKVQPAELEDSGVYFCASSQEAGLSYEQYFGPGTRLTVT.

This clonotype was detected ten times or more. The chain has TRBV6-2 or TRBV6-3 and TRBJ2-3; TRBD1 agrees at 9 bases. This CDR3 comprises 16 residues. Germline CDR1 reads MNHEY; CDR2 reads SVGEGT. The J segment lost 4 bases and the V segment lost 7 bases, leaving 12 bases of the junction unmatched. The CDR3 reads CASTNYRGRSADTQYF. The CDR3 DNA reads as TGTGCCAGCACGAACTACAGGGGGCGGAGCGCAGATACGCAGTATTTT.

V and J are TRBV3-1 and TRBJ1-2; no clear D. This CDR3 has 13 amino acids. V lost 4 bases to trimming and J lost 2 bases, with 8 bases between them. CDR1 and CDR2 from the germline V gene are LGHDT and YNNKEL (reference sequence). The CDR3 nucleotides read TGTGCCAGCAGCCTGAGGCGGAACTATGGCTACACCTTC. Its translation: CASSLRRNYGYTF.

This clonotype was seen repeatedly, ten times or more. The CDR3 loop reads CASSSGGTGAGNTEAFF. Written as DNA, the CDR3 is TGCGCCAGCAGCTCCGGTGGGACAGGGGCCGGTAACACTGAAGCTTTCTTT. The chain is built from TRBV5-1 and TRBJ1-1; 10 positions agree with TRBD1. Germline CDR1 SGHRS, CDR2 YFSETQ. The CDR3 length is 17 residues. Trimming removed 3 bases from V and 2 bases from J; junction bases left unmatched: 10. Complete variable domain (other parts from reference TRBV5-1 and TRBJ1-1): KAGVTQTPRYLIKTRGQQVTLSCSPISGHRSVSWYQQTPGQGLQFLFEYFSETQRNKGNFPGRFSGRQFSNSRSEMNVSTLELGDSALYLCASSSGGTGAGNTEAFFGQGTRLTVV.

This clonotype occurred a few times. CDR3 coding DNA: TGCAGCGTTGGTCACAGGCTCCTATACAATGAGCAGTTCTTC. Translating gives CSVGHRLLYNEQFF. The chain combines TRBV29-1 with TRBJ2-1; possibly TRBD1 for D (5 bases). The CDR3 contains 14 residues. The germline V gene has CDR1 SQVTM and CDR2 ANQGSEA. The germline V and J ends were trimmed by 4 bases and 4 bases, with 14 bases remaining between them.

This clonotype was seen many times. The chain is built from TRBV7-2 and TRBJ1-2; D gene uncertain. The CDR3 consists of 14 residues. Trimming pared 2 bases from V and 0 bases from J, leaving 7 bases between. Per the germline V gene, CDR1 is SGHTA and CDR2 is FQGNSA. The CDR3 DNA follows: TGTGCCAGCAGCTTACCCCGGACTAACTATGGCTACACCTTC. The encoded protein is CASSLPRTNYGYTF.

The sample holds many counts of this clonotype. This rearrangement joins TRBV10-2 to TRBJ2-2; D ambiguous. This CDR3 is built from 16 residues. CDR1 is WSHSY, CDR2 SAAADI, per germline. V lost 1 base to trimming and J lost 0 bases, with 9 bases between them. This CDR3 reads CASSELGTANTGELFF. DNA of the CDR3: TGCGCCAGCAGTGAGTTGGGCACCGCGAACACCGGGGAGCTGTTTTTT.

At least ten counts were recorded for this clonotype. Here the CDR3 DNA reads TGCGCCAGCAGCTTGGGCAGATCGAACACCGGGGAGCTGTTTTTT. Protein sequence: CASSLGRSNTGELFF. The chain links TRBV5-1 to TRBJ2-2; D unclear. Germline V gene data show CDR1 as SGHRS and CDR2 as YFSETQ. This CDR3 spans 15 amino acids. V lost 0 bases and J 0 bases, leaving 6 bases between the germline ends.

This clonotype was picked up many times. This rearrangement joins TRBV20-1 to TRBJ2-5; TRBD1 or TRBD2 may be the D gene (5 bases each). The CDR3 runs to 13 residues. Trimming took off 6 bases at V and 1 base at J, with 12 bases between the two ends. Germline lookup yields CDR1 DFQATT and CDR2 SNEGSKA (reference sequence). The DNA of the CDR3 is TGCAGTGCGATTACAGGACTCCAAGAGACCCAGTACTTC. As protein: CSAITGLQETQYF.

About this clonotype: A read error is possible here, since a much larger clone lies one base away. The V call is TRBV19, the J call TRBJ2-7, with D perhaps TRBD1 (5 bases). The CDR3 is 14 residues long. Per the germline V gene, CDR1 is LNHDA and CDR2 is SQIVND (reference sequence). CDR3 residues: CASSIRQPTYEQNF. DNA of the CDR3: TGTGCCAGTAGTATAAGACAGCCAACCTACGAGCAGAACTTC.

This chain uses TRBV30 with TRBJ1-2; D possibly corresponds to TRBD1 (5 bases). This CDR3 region has 11 residues. Germline CDR1 is GTSNPN and CDR2 is SVGIG (reference sequence). The V end was cut by 2 bases, the J end by 9 bases, with 10 bases between. Written as DNA, the CDR3 is TGTGCCTGGAGTCGTCCAGGGAGCTACACCTTC. Its translation: CAWSRPGSYTF.

This clonotype was picked up many times. V usage is TRBV29-1 and J usage is TRBJ1-4, with D possibly matching TRBD1 (6 bases). CDR3 length equals 13 residues. The germline V gene has CDR1 SQVTM and CDR2 ANQGSEA. V was cut by 6 bases and J by 0 bases, with 8 bases left in between. The CDR3 is CSVQGPTNEKLFF. In DNA, the CDR3 is TGCAGCGTACAGGGACCAACTAATGAAAAACTGTTTTTT.

In its sample, this clonotype was seen many times. The chain employs TRBV28 and TRBJ2-7; the match to TRBD1 covers 9 bases. V trimming: 6 bases; J trimming: 2 bases; junction bases outside the gene matches: 2. This CDR3 spans 13 amino acids. Germline-derived CDR1 and CDR2 are MDHEN and SYDVKM. The CDR3 loop reads CASRRQGAYEQYF. For the CDR3, the DNA is TGTGCCAGCAGGCGACAGGGGGCCTACGAGCAGTACTTC.

This clonotype was picked up a small number of times. The V call is TRBV11-2, the J call TRBJ1-1; D possibly corresponds to TRBD1 (5 bases). The CDR3 runs 19 residues. Trimming stripped 0 bases from V and 3 bases from J, with 23 bases between. The V gene's germline CDR1 is SGHAT and CDR2 FQNNGV. The CDR3 region is CASSLEGEEGTGLYTEAFF. In nucleotides, the CDR3 is TGTGCCAGCAGCTTAGAGGGGGAAGAGGGCACGGGGCTATACACTGAAGCTTTCTTT.

Only a few counts were recorded for this clonotype. The chain joins TRBV4-2 to TRBJ2-7; D gene uncertain. V lost 1 base, J lost 7 bases, and 8 bases lay in between. CDR1 and CDR2 (germline): LGHNA, YNFKEQ. The CDR3 length is 12 residues. The CDR3 protein is CASSQGVGEQYF. The CDR3 region has the DNA TGTGCCAGCAGCCAAGGAGTGGGGGAGCAGTACTTC.

This clonotype was seen ten or more times. The rearrangement uses TRBV6-5 and TRBJ1-1, with a tentative D call TRBD1 (5 bases). Trimming pared 5 bases from V and 3 bases from J, leaving 16 bases between. Germline V gene sequence: CDR1 MNHEY, CDR2 SVGAGI. There are 15 residues in the CDR3. The CDR3 is CASSTAASGDTEAFF. In nucleotides, the CDR3 is TGTGCCAGCAGTACCGCTGCTTCGGGGGACACTGAAGCTTTCTTT.

This chain uses TRBV12-3 or TRBV12-4 with TRBJ1-1; no reliable D call. The CDR3 covers 13 residues. The V end was cut by 5 bases, the J end by 3 bases, with 10 bases between. Here the CDR3 DNA reads TGTGCCAGCAGTACCCGATCGGACACTGAAGCTTTCTTT. This gives the protein CASSTRSDTEAFF.

This clonotype was seen a few times. This sequence joins TRBV6-2 or TRBV6-3 and TRBJ1-2, with a weak D call TRBD1 (5 bases). Germline CDR1 is MNHEY and CDR2 is SVGEGT. There are 10 residues in the CDR3. V gave up 8 bases and J gave up 7 bases, with 8 bases separating them. This CDR3 reads CASWGVGYTF. The DNA of the CDR3 is TGTGCCAGCTGGGGCGTTGGCTACACCTTC.

This clonotype was seen repeatedly, ten times or more. V is TRBV30 and J is TRBJ1-1; D gene unclear. The CDR3 contains 11 residues. Germline V lookup: CDR1 GTSNPN, CDR2 SVGIG (reference sequence). V was clipped by 3 bases and J by 8 bases, with 10 bases between them. Here the CDR3 reads CAWSSQYEAFF. In DNA, the CDR3 is TGTGCCTGGAGCTCTCAGTACGAAGCTTTCTTT.

This rearrangement joins TRBV18 to TRBJ2-7; D is unresolved. The V gene's germline CDR1 is KGHSH and CDR2 LQKENI. This CDR3 spans 12 amino acids. The V end was cut by 2 bases, the J end by 9 bases, with 11 bases between. The CDR3 DNA reads TGTGCCAGCTCACCAAACGAAGGCAGGCAGTACTTC. Amino acid sequence: CASSPNEGRQYF.

This clonotype was observed at least ten times. The chain joins TRBV27 to TRBJ1-2; 8 positions agree with TRBD1. The J segment lost 5 bases and the V segment lost 4 bases, leaving 6 bases of the junction unmatched. The CDR3 is made up of 14 amino acids. CDR1 MNHEY and CDR2 SMNVEV come from the germline V gene (reference sequence). The CDR3 sequence is CASSSTGEAYGYTF. In DNA, the CDR3 is TGTGCCAGCAGTTCGACAGGGGAGGCGTATGGCTACACCTTC.

This clonotype came up many times. V gene TRBV6-5 combines with J gene TRBJ2-3; TRBD1 aligns across 10 bases. Germline CDR1 and CDR2: MNHEY and SVGAGI. Losses at the gene ends were 2 bases for V and 2 bases for J; bases not matched to a gene: 4. The CDR3 sequence is 16 residues long. The CDR3, as DNA: TGTGCCAGCAGTTACCGCGGGACAGGGGCCACAGATACGCAGTATTTT. Protein: CASSYRGTGATDTQYF.

On this clonotype itself: This sequence may be a read error, since a much larger clone differs from it by one base. V is TRBV7-9 and J is TRBJ2-1; 9 bases are shared with TRBD1. This CDR3 contains 13 residues. Germline trimming cut 10 bases from V and 6 bases from J; bases unmatched to any gene: 7. Germline-derived CDR1 and CDR2 are SEHNR and FQNEAQ (reference sequence). CDR3 in DNA: TGTGCCACCGACGGACAGGGGATCAATGAGCAGTTCTTC. Translating it yields CATDGQGINEQFF. The whole variable domain, remainder taken from reference TRBV7-9 and TRBJ2-1, is DTGVSQNPRHKITKRGQNVTFRCDPISEHNRLYWYRQTLGQGPEFLTYFQNEAQLEKSRLLSDRFSAERPKGSFSTLEIQRTEQGDSAMYLCATDGQGINEQFFGPGTRLTVL.

The gene calls are TRBV19 and TRBJ2-6; D is unclear. There are 14 residues in the CDR3. Trimming cost V 6 bases and J 0 bases, with 6 bases left between them. Germline-derived CDR1 and CDR2 are LNHDA and SQIVND (reference sequence). CDR3 residues: CASRKSSGANVLTF. The DNA for the CDR3 is TGTGCCAGTAGAAAGAGCTCTGGGGCCAACGTCCTGACTTTC.

This clonotype was observed at least ten times. The chain recombines TRBV5-1 with TRBJ2-4; no clear D. The CDR3 is 14 amino acids. Per germline, CDR1 SGHRS and CDR2 YFSETQ. Trimming cost V 8 bases and J 0 bases, with 12 bases left between them. The DNA for the CDR3 is TGCGCCAGTAGCATGTATCCAGCCAAAAACATTCAGTACTTC. It is translated as CASSMYPAKNIQYF.